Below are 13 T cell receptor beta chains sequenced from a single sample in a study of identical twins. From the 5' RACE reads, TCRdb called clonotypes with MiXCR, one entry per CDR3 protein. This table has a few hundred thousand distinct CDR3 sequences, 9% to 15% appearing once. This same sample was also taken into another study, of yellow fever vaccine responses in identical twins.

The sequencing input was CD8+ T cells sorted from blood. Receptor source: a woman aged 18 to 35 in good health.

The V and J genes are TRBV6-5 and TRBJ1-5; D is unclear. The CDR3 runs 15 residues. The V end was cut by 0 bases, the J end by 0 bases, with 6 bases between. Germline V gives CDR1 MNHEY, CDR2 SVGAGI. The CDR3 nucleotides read TGTGCCAGCAGTTACTCGCGATTTAGCAATCAGCCCCAGCATTTT. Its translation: CASSYSRFSNQPQHF.

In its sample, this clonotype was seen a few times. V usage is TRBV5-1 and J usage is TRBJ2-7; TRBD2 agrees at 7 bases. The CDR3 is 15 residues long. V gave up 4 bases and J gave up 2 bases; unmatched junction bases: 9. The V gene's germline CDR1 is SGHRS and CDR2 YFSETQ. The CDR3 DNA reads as TGCGCCAGCAGCCCTCAGGGAGGGACCACCTACGAGCAGTACTTC. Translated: CASSPQGGTTYEQYF. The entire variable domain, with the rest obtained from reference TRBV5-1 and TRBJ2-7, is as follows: KAGVTQTPRYLIKTRGQQVTLSCSPISGHRSVSWYQQTPGQGLQFLFEYFSETQRNKGNFPGRFSGRQFSNSRSEMNVSTLELGDSALYLCASSPQGGTTYEQYFGPGTRLTVT.

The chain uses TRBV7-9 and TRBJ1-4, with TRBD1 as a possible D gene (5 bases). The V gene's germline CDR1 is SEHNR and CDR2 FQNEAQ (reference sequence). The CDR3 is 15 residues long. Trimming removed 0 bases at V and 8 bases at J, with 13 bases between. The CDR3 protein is CASSLAGRSAEKLFF. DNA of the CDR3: TGTGCCAGCAGCTTAGCGGGACGGTCTGCGGAAAAACTGTTTTTT.

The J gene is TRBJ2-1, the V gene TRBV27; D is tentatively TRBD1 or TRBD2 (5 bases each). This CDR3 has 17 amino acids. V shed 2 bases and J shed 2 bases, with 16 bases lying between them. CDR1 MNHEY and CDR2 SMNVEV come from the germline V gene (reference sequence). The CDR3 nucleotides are TGTGCCAGCAGTTTAGGAAGGGGACCAGGAACCTACAATGAGCAGTTCTTC. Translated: CASSLGRGPGTYNEQFF.

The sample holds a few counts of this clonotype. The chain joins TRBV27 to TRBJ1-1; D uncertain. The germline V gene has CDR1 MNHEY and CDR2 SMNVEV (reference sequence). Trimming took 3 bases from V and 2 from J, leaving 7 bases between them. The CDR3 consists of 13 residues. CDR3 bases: TGTGCCAGCAGTTTTGGAGATAACACTGAAGCTTTCTTT. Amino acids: CASSFGDNTEAFF.

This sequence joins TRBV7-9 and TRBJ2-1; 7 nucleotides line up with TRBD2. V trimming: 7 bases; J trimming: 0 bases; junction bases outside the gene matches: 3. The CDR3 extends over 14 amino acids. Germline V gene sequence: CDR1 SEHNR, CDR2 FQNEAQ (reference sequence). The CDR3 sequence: CASTTSDSYNEQFF. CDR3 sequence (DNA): TGTGCCAGCACCACTAGCGACTCCTACAATGAGCAGTTCTTC.

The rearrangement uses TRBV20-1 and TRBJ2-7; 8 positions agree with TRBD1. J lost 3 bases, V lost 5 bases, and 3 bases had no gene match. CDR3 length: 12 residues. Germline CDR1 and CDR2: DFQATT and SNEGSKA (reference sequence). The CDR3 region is CSAVGQGYEQYV. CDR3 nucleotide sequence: TGCAGTGCTGTCGGACAGGGCTACGAGCAGTACGTC.

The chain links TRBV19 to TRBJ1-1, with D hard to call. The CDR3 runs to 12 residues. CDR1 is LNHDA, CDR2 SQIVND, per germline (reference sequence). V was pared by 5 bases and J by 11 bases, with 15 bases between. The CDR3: CASSSVGSEAFF. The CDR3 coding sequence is TGTGCCAGTAGTTCTGTGGGATCGGAGGCTTTCTTT.

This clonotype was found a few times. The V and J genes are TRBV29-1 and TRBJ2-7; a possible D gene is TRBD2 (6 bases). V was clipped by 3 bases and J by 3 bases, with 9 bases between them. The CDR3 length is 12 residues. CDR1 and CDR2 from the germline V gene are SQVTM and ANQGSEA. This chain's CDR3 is CSVEAGNYEQYF. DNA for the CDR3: TGCAGCGTTGAGGCGGGAAACTACGAGCAGTACTTC.

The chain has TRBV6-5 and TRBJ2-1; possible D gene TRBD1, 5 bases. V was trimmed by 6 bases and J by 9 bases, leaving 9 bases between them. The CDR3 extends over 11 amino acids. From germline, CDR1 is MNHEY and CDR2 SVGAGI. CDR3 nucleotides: TGTGCCAGCAGCACAGGTTTTGAGCAGTTCTTC. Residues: CASSTGFEQFF.

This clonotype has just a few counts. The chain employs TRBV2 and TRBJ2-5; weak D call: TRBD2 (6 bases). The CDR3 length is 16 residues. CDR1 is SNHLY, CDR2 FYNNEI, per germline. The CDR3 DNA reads TGTGCACCAGCAACACTAGCTACGAGTGATGGAGAGACCCAGTACTTC. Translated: CAPATLATSDGETQYF.

CDR3 protein: CASSGHATNEKLFF. DNA for the CDR3: TGTGCCAGCAGTGGCCATGCAACTAATGAAAAACTGTTTTTT. This chain connects TRBV6-1 to TRBJ1-4; D gene ambiguous. Deletions cut 4 bases from V and 0 bases from J, with 6 bases between. CDR1 MNHNS and CDR2 SASEGT come from the germline V gene. This CDR3 contains 14 residues.

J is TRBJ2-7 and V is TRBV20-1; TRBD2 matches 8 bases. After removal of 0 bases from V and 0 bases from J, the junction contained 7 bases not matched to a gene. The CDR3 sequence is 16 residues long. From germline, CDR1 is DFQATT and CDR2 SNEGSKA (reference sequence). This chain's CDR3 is CSARENPSGYSYEQYF. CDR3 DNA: TGCAGTGCTAGAGAGAACCCTAGCGGGTACTCCTACGAGCAGTACTTC.